Sequencing of this T cell receptor (beta chain) was carried out in a study of identical twins. This clonotype was detected only a few times. Its specificity is unknown. Whole-study findings and limits: The same donors were not followed; conclusions instead depended on cross-sectional statistical analysis. There was more out-of-frame TCR alpha sharing in monozygotic twins than models estimated.

V shed 7 bases and J shed 4 bases, with 11 bases lying between them. The CDR3 sequence is 13 residues long. TCRdb re-called the 5' RACE reads through MiXCR, storing one row per CDR3 protein. The repertoire includes about 340,000 distinct CDR3 sequences, about 12% of them detected once, and just over 7% sits in the top ten. Another study also made use of these data, one on yellow fever vaccine responses in identical twins.

The chain couples TRBV12-3 or TRBV12-4 to TRBJ1-5; possible D gene TRBD1, 6 bases. The clonotype comes from a woman aged 18-30 years in good health. Sample: CD8+ T cells sorted from blood. For the CDR3, the DNA is TGTGCCAGCACTAAGGGGGGGAATCAGCCCCAGCATTTT. It encodes CASTKGGNQPQHF.